Listed below are T cell receptor beta chains from one sample, sequenced in a study of neurological immune-mediated disorders. Each CDR3 protein is one row after TCRdb ran MiXCR on the 5' RACE reads. Of tens of thousands of distinct CDR3 sequences in the sample, 3% to 3.5% are singletons; the top ten hold about 3.5%. The sample comprised PBMCs. The receptor source for this set is a man aged 40-49 years with multiple sclerosis. Each CDR3 is given with its conserved first and last residue. Size values are once, few and many counts, or a class for expanded clones, and some rows have none.

clone_size	v_call	j_call	cdr3_aa
many	TRBV5-1	TRBJ1-4	CASSSGRGTGTTTNEKLFF
-	TRBV18	TRBJ1-2	CASSPNSINYGYTF
few	TRBV6-5	TRBJ1-5	CASSYSYEGGKTQNF
few	TRBV5-1	TRBJ1-1	CASSLDGPSFF
medium-sized	TRBV20-1	TRBJ2-3	CSASSGGFADTQYF
many	TRBV20-1	TRBJ1-1	CSARVAGIATEAFF
many	TRBV20-1	TRBJ1-1	CSARGEDPRAEAFF
many	TRBV11-2	TRBJ2-3	CASGTSGRGTDTQYF
many	TRBV6-1	TRBJ1-1	CASSVTGTRSEAFF
many	TRBV20-1	TRBJ2-5	CSAWGGETQYF
many	TRBV12-3/TRBV12-4	TRBJ1-4	CASSFAGGTNEKLFF
many	TRBV5-6	TRBJ2-7	CASSAGTVPNEQYF
many	TRBV4-2	TRBJ2-7	CASSQDLFGYYEQYF
many	TRBV3-1	TRBJ2-1	CASTANGVFSINEQFF